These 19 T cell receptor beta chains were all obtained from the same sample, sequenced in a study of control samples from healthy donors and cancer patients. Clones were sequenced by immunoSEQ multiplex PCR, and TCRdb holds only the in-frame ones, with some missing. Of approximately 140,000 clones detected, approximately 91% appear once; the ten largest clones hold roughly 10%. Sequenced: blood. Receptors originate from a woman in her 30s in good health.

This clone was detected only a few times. The CDR3 DNA is TGTGCCAGTAGTATCGATTACTTGGCAGATACGCAGTATTTT. As protein: CASSIDYLADTQYF. V is TRBV19 and J is TRBJ2-3; D ambiguous. Deletions cut 3 bases from V and 4 bases from J, with 11 bases between. CDR1 is LNHDA, CDR2 SQIVND, per germline (reference sequence). The CDR3 is 14 amino acids.

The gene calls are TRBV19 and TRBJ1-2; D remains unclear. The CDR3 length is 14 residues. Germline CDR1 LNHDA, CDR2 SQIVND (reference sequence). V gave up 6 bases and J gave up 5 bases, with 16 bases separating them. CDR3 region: CASSPTVDTYGYTF. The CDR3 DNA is TGTGCCAGTAGCCCCACGGTGGATACGTATGGCTACACCTTC.

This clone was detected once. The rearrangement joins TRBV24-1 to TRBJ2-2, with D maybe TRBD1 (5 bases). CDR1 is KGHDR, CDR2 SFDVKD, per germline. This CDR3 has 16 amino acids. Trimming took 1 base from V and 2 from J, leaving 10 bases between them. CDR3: CATSDLSGHNTGELFF. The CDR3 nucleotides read TGTGCCACCAGTGATTTATCTGGACACAACACCGGGGAGCTGTTTTTT.

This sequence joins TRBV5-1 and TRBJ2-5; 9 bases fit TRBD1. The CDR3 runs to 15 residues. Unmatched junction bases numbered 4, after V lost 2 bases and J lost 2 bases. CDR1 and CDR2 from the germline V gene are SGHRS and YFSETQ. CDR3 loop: CASSFYGTGQETQYF. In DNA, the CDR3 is TGCGCCAGCAGCTTTTACGGGACAGGGCAAGAGACCCAGTACTTC.

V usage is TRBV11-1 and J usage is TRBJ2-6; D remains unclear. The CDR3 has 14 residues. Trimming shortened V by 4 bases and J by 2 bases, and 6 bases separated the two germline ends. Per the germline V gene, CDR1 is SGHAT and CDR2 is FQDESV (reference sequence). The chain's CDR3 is CASSWDAGANVLTF. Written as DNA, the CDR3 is TGTGCCAGCAGCTGGGATGCTGGGGCCAACGTCCTGACTTTC.

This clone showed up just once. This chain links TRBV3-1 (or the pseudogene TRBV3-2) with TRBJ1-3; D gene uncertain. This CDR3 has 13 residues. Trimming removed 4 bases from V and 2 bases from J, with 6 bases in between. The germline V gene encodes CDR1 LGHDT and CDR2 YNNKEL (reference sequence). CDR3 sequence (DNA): TGTGCCAGCAGCCTTAACCCTGGAAACACCATATATTTT. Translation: CASSLNPGNTIYF.

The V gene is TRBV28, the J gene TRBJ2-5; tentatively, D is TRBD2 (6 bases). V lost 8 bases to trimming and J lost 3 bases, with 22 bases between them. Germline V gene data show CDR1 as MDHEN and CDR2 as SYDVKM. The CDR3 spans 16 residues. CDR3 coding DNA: TGTGCCAGCTCCCAGGTCGGGACGGGAGTAAAAGAGACCCAGTACTTC. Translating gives CASSQVGTGVKETQYF.

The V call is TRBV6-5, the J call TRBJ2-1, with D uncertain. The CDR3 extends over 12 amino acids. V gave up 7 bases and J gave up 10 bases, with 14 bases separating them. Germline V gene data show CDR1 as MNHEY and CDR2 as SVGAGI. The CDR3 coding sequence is TGTGCCAGCACGGTATTGTTGCGGGAGCAGTTCTTC. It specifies CASTVLLREQFF.

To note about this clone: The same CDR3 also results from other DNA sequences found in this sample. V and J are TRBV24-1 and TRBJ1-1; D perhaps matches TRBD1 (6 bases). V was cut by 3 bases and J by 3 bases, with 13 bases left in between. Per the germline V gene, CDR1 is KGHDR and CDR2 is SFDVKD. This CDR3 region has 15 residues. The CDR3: CATSDPLRGDTEAFF. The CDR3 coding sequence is TGTGCCACCAGTGATCCCCTAAGGGGGGACACTGAAGCTTTCTTT.

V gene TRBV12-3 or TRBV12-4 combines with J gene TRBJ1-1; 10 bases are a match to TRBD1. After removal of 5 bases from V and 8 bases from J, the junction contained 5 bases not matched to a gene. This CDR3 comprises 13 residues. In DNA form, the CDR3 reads TGTGCCAGCAGTCGACAGGGGGCGATAGAAGCTTTCTTT. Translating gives CASSRQGAIEAFF.

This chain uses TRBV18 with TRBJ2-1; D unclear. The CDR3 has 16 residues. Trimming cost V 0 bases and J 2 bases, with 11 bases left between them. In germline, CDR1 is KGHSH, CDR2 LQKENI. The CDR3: CASSPPPPRAYNEQFF. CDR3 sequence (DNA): TGTGCCAGCTCACCACCACCACCACGGGCCTACAATGAGCAGTTCTTC.

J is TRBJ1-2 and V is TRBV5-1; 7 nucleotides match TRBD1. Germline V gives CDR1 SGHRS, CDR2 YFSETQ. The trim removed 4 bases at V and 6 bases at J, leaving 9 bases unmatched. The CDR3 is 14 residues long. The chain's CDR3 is CASSRGGGDDGYTF. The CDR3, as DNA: TGCGCCAGCAGCCGGGGAGGGGGCGACGATGGCTACACCTTC.

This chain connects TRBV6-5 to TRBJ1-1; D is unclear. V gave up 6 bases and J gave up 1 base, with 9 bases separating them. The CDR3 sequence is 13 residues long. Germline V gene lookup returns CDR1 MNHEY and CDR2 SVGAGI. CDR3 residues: CASRQYGNTEAFF. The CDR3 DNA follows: TGTGCCAGCAGGCAGTATGGGAACACTGAAGCTTTCTTT.

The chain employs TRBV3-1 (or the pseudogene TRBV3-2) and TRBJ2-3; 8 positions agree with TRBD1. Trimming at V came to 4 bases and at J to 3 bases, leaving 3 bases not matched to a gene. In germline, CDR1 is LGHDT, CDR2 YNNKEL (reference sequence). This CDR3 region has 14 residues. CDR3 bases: TGTGCCAGCAGCCTGGACAGGGCAACAGATACGCAGTATTTT. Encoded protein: CASSLDRATDTQYF.

CDR3 amino acids: CASSEPGFYEQYF. The CDR3 region has the DNA TGCGCCAGCAGCGAGCCGGGCTTCTACGAGCAGTACTTC. V gene TRBV5-1 combines with J gene TRBJ2-7, with D uncertain. Germline assignment: CDR1 SGHRS and CDR2 YFSETQ. This CDR3 has 13 amino acids. With 4 bases removed from V and 3 bases from J, the gap between germline ends came to 11 bases.

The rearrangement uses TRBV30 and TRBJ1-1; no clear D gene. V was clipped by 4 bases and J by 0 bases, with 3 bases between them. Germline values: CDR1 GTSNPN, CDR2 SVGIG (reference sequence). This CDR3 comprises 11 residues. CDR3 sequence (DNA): TGTGCCTGGAAAATGAACACTGAAGCTTTCTTT. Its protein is CAWKMNTEAFF.

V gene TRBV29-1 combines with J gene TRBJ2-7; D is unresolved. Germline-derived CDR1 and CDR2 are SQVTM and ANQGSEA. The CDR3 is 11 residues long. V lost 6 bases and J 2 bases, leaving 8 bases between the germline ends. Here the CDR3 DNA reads TGCAGCGTATCTACTACCTACGAGCAGTACTTC. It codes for CSVSTTYEQYF.

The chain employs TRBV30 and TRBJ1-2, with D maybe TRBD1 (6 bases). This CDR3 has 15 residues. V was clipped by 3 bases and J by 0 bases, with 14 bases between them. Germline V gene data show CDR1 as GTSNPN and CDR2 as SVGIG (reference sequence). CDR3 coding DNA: TGTGCCTGGAGGCCGCAGGGGTTCCCTAACTATGGCTACACCTTC. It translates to CAWRPQGFPNYGYTF. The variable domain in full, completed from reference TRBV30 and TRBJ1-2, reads SQTIHQWPATLVQPVGSPLSLECTVEGTSNPNLYWYRQAAGRGLQLLFYSVGIGQISSEVPQNLSASRPQDRQFILSSKKLLLSDSGFYLCAWRPQGFPNYGYTFGSGTRLTVV.

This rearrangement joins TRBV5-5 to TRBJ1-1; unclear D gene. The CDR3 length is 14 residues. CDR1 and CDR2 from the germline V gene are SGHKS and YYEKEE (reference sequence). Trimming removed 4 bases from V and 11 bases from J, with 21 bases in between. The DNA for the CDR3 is TGTGCCAGCAGCCCAAACATTTGGGTCTCGAGGGCTTTCTTT. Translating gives CASSPNIWVSRAFF. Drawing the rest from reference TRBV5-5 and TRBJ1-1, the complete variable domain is DAGVTQSPTHLIKTRGQQVTLRCSPISGHKSVSWYQQVLGQGPQFIFQYYEKEERGRGNFPDRFSARQFPNYSSELNVNALLLGDSALYLCASSPNIWVSRAFFGQGTRLTVV.